This is a list of T cell receptor beta chains from one sample in a study of CD8+CD57+ T cells in acquired aplastic anemia. TCRdb reprocessed the reads with MiXCR, giving one entry per CDR3 protein. Of about 68,000 distinct CDR3 sequences listed, approximately 51% are singletons. Specimen: sorted CD4+, CD8+, or CD8+CD57+ T cells (not recorded which) from PBMCs. The receptors stem from a human donor in good health, serving as a control. Both conserved end residues are trimmed from each CDR3.

v_gene: TRBV20-1; j_gene: TRBJ2-6; CDR3aa: SAQDRGANVLT
v_gene: TRBV12-3/TRBV12-4; j_gene: TRBJ2-1; CDR3aa: ASSGLANSLRQF
v_gene: TRBV20-1; j_gene: TRBJ1-3; CDR3aa: SARYQGRDTIY
v_gene: TRBV15; j_gene: TRBJ2-5; CDR3aa: ATRTSGGETQY
v_gene: TRBV7-8; j_gene: TRBJ2-7; CDR3aa: ASSVPDEYEQY
v_gene: TRBV4-1; j_gene: TRBJ2-1; CDR3aa: ASSQDGTSGGPYNEQF
v_gene: TRBV2; j_gene: TRBJ1-1; CDR3aa: ASSDIDDRSEAF
v_gene: TRBV2; j_gene: TRBJ1-1; CDR3aa: ASRTGIFL
v_gene: TRBV30; j_gene: TRBJ1-1; CDR3aa: AWSGGTGITEAF
v_gene: TRBV2; j_gene: TRBJ2-1; CDR3aa: ASSGPWASNEQF
v_gene: TRBV2; j_gene: TRBJ2-1; CDR3aa: ASGGLVQGEQF
v_gene: TRBV25-1; j_gene: NA; CDR3aa: ASSLAYREQETQY
v_gene: TRBV15; j_gene: TRBJ2-7; CDR3aa: ATSPQGHSYEQY
v_gene: TRBV10-3; j_gene: TRBJ1-1; CDR3aa: AISEVGMNTEAF
v_gene: TRBV2; j_gene: TRBJ2-7; CDR3aa: ASTGAAEQY
v_gene: TRBV19; j_gene: TRBJ1-2; CDR3aa: ASSTTGQTNYGYT
v_gene: TRBV11-2; j_gene: TRBJ2-3; CDR3aa: ASSLWVRGEVDTQY
v_gene: TRBV27; j_gene: TRBJ2-1; CDR3aa: ASSQGGNNEQF
v_gene: TRBV20-1; j_gene: TRBJ1-1; CDR3aa: SARDQRRSDTEAF
v_gene: TRBV11-2; j_gene: TRBJ1-6; CDR3aa: ASSPRDPSDYNSPLH
v_gene: TRBV27; j_gene: TRBJ2-3; CDR3aa: ASSPRGADTQY
v_gene: TRBV19; j_gene: TRBJ1-2; CDR3aa: ASSPPTSGYGYT
v_gene: TRBV2; j_gene: TRBJ2-7; CDR3aa: ASRGQGDPSYEQY
v_gene: TRBV29-1; j_gene: TRBJ2-2; CDR3aa: SVSTGELF
v_gene: TRBV12-3/TRBV12-4; j_gene: TRBJ2-7; CDR3aa: ASSSSRTSGSSYEQY
v_gene: TRBV15; j_gene: TRBJ2-7; CDR3aa: ATSQGTSGPSSYEQY
v_gene: TRBV28; j_gene: TRBJ1-5; CDR3aa: ASRISGTGSYSNQPQH
v_gene: TRBV2; j_gene: TRBJ2-3; CDR3aa: ASSGTSGITSTDTQY
v_gene: TRBV27; j_gene: TRBJ1-1; CDR3aa: ASSLSPETTEAF
v_gene: TRBV5-1; j_gene: TRBJ1-2; CDR3aa: ASSLEDSLQLPT